The entry below gives a single T cell receptor (beta chain) sequence along with its context. The target antigen is unknown. Germline V gives CDR1 MNHEY, CDR2 SVGEGT. The V end lost 4 bases, the J end lost 2 bases, and 18 bases lay between the germline ends. The CDR3 is made up of 17 amino acids. This specimen belongs to a study of T cell responses to AZD1222 COVID-19 vaccine. Profiled with immunoSEQ multiplex PCR; TCRdb holds only in-frame clones, not every one. The table has about 100,000 clones, 87% seen once; the top ten hold 4% to 5%. General study findings and limits: Nearly half of spike-specific TCRs reportedly target variant regions that are unmutated in the B.1.351 and B.1.1.7 variants.

This receptor was identified in an adult in good health. The gene calls are TRBV6-2 or TRBV6-3 and TRBJ2-4, with D tentatively TRBD2 (5 bases). The material was peripheral blood, obtained on day 0 of MenACWY control vaccination. The CDR3 sequence is CASSSQLDSLSKNIQYF. The CDR3 coding sequence is TGTGCCAGCAGTTCTCAACTAGATTCTCTCTCCAAAAACATTCAGTACTTC.